This T cell receptor (beta chain) was captured in a study of T-cell reconstitution after alpha-beta-depleted transplantation in children. Unique molecular identifiers were built into the TCRbeta library. TCRdb recomputed calls from the PCR reads with MiXCR, one row per CDR3 protein. The sample records fewer than 400,000 distinct CDR3 sequences, around 20% being singletons. J gave up 2 bases and V 4 bases, and 6 bases lay outside the gene matches. Germline values: CDR1 SGDLS, CDR2 YYNGEE. CDR3 length equals 15 residues. The gene calls are TRBV9 and TRBJ2-7; 10 nucleotides align to TRBD1. This specimen consisted of PBMCs, mostly from graft donor cells, obtained 180 days after TCRalphabeta/CD19-depleted stem cell transplant. This clonotype was obtained from a male patient between 5 and 17 years old who had a stem cell transplant for acute lymphoblastic leukemia, so the T cells may come from the graft donor. CDR3 DNA: TGTGCCAGCAGCATGGACAGGGGGTTCACCTACGAGCAGTACTTC. Translating gives CASSMDRGFTYEQYF.